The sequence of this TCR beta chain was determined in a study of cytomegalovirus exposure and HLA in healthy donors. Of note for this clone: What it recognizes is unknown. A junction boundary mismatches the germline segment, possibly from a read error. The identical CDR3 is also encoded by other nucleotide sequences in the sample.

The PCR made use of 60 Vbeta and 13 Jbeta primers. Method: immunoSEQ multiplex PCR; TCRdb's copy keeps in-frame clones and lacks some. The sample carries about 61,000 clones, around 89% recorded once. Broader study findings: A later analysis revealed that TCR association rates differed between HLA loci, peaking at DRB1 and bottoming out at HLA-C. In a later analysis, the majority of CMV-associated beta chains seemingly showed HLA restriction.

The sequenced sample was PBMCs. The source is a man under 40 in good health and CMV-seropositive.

CDR3 loop: CASSWKEGSYEQYF. The CDR3, as DNA: TGTGCCAGCAGCTGGAAGGAGGGCTCCTACGAGCAATACTTC. The chain employs TRBV5-4 and TRBJ2-7; D is possibly TRBD2 (6 bases). This CDR3 spans 14 amino acids. CDR1 and CDR2 (germline): SGHNT, YYREEE (reference sequence).